This T cell receptor beta chain was obtained from a study of OX40 agonist ivuxolimab in advanced cancers. Study-wide context: Patients undergoing dose escalation presented with hepatocellular carcinoma, melanoma, renal cell or head and neck cancer. Prior anti-PD-1, anti-PD-L1 or anti-CTLA-4 therapy was allowed; less than 45% had some. Study-wide points: The study observed clonal expansion of CD4+ and CD8+ blood T cells by week 6 at 0.1 to 3.0 mg/kg. CD4+ T cells averaged fewer expanded clones than CD8+ T cells.

V lost 8 bases to trimming and J lost 4 bases; unmatched junction nucleotides: 3. Germline-derived CDR1 and CDR2 are MNHEY and SVGAGI. The CDR3 is 13 amino acids. Only a few counts were recorded for this clone. What it recognizes is unknown. Sequencing used immunoSEQ multiplex PCR; TCRdb keeps in-frame clones, though not all of them. The sample carries approximately 92,000 clones, roughly 94% recorded once. The TCR originated in an adult with an advanced solid tumor such as melanoma, head and neck, liver or kidney cancer. The chain couples TRBV6-5 to TRBJ1-5; 9 bases fit TRBD1. The sequences come from CD4+ or CD8+ T cells sorted from blood, collected in a trial of the OX40 agonist ivuxolimab. For the CDR3, the DNA is TGTGCCAGCCGACAGGGGGGAAATCAGCCCCAGCATTTT. It yields the protein CASRQGGNQPQHF.